This TCR beta chain stems from a study of T cell repertoires in cytomegalovirus infection. Study in general: CMV epitopes, recently identified HLA-C-restricted and well-studied HLA-B-restricted, were used. Matching HLA type and CMV infection were both indicated by public TCR beta signatures. Study observations and caveats: Cumulative public TCR beta family frequency identified CMV carriers with the relevant HLA. CMV-specific TCR beta clonotypes restricted by HLA-C were the ones dominating the ex vivo response.

This CDR3 contains 16 residues. Trimming removed 4 bases at V and 0 bases at J, with 14 bases between. Germline V gene lookup returns CDR1 SGHKS and CDR2 YYEKEE (reference sequence). TCRdb independently ran MiXCR on the reads; one entry per CDR3 protein. Altogether about 890,000 distinct CDR3 sequences are present, 30% to 40% being singletons, with the ten largest covering over 12%. Worth noting for this clonotype: Its antigen is undetermined.

The source was cultured CD8+ T cells from PBMCs, collected from culture after CMV antigen stimulation. This TCR derives from a human donor in good health (CMV status not recorded). Some clones in this sample may be carry-over from other donors' samples. The chain recombines TRBV5-5 with TRBJ1-3; D gene unclear. The CDR3: CASSPIDSSSGNTIYF. As DNA, the CDR3 is TGTGCCAGCAGCCCGATCGACTCTAGCTCTGGAAACACCATATATTTT.